What follows are 25 T cell receptor beta chains derived from one specimen sequenced in a study of beta chain features in type 1 diabetes. General study results and limits: Within each of all four CD4+ subsets, Type 1 diabetes patients had TCRB CDR3s that were moderately but significantly shorter.

Since all of the isolated RNA was reverse transcribed, expressed TCRB transcripts were what got sequenced. Produced via immunoSEQ multiplex PCR; TCRdb's table is partial and in-frame only. The table lists about 340,000 clones, about 13% of them singletons, with roughly 0.015% in the top ten. These receptors have no known antigen. Sequenced: naive CD4+ T cells from blood. The receptor source for this set is a woman between 18 and 29 years old with type 1 diabetes.

This clone was observed a handful of times. The chain is built from TRBV9 and TRBJ1-1, with TRBD1 matching 9 bases. J gave up 8 bases and V 4 bases, and 6 bases lay outside the gene matches. Germline CDR1 and CDR2: SGDLS and YYNGEE. The CDR3 runs to 13 residues. The CDR3 DNA follows: TGTGCCAGCAGCACCACAGGGGGCGGGGAAGCTTTCTTT. The encoded protein is CASSTTGGGEAFF.

The V call is TRBV15, the J call TRBJ2-7; 7 bases fit TRBD2. The CDR3 totals 16 residues. Germline CDR1 LNHNV, CDR2 YYDKDF (reference sequence). With 1 base clipped from V and 2 bases from J, the junction kept 8 bases outside the gene matches. CDR3 protein: CATSRASGTATYEQYV. CDR3 coding DNA: TGTGCCACCAGCAGAGCGAGCGGGACGGCAACCTACGAGCAGTACGTC.

This clone was recorded only once. V is TRBV30 and J is TRBJ2-1; 11 positions agree with TRBD2. The CDR3 has 15 amino acids. The V gene's germline CDR1 is GTSNPN and CDR2 SVGIG (reference sequence). Unmatched junction bases numbered 8, after V lost 0 bases and J lost 10 bases. The CDR3 DNA sequence: TGTGCCTGGAGTGTGTCTAGCGGGAGGCCAATAGAGCAGTTCTTC. Translating gives CAWSVSSGRPIEQFF.

The chain's CDR3 is CASIVDGWNEQFF. CDR3 nucleotides: TGTGCCAGCATAGTTGACGGGTGGAATGAGCAGTTCTTC. The chain recombines TRBV2 with TRBJ2-1; the D is unclear. Per germline, CDR1 SNHLY and CDR2 FYNNEI. The CDR3 length is 13 residues. V lost 7 bases to trimming and J lost 7 bases, with 14 bases between them.

V usage is TRBV4-1 and J usage is TRBJ1-1; 7 nucleotides agree with TRBD1. The ends lost 3 bases at V and 7 bases at J; junction bases unmatched: 11. CDR3 size: 15 residues. Germline CDR1 MGHRA, CDR2 YSYEKL. CDR3 DNA: TGCGCCAGCAGCCAGATCGACAGGGATACAGGTGAAGCTTTCTTT. Translation: CASSQIDRDTGEAFF.

A few counts support this clone. This chain joins TRBV7-6 and TRBJ1-5; D may be TRBD1 (6 bases). Germline CDR1 is SGHVS and CDR2 is FNYEAQ. Trimming took off 2 bases at V and 3 bases at J, with 11 bases between the two ends. The CDR3 length is 15 residues. CDR3 nucleotides: TGTGCCAGCAGCTTACATGGACAGAACAATCAGCCCCAGCATTTT. Translating gives CASSLHGQNNQPQHF.

The rearrangement links TRBV27 to TRBJ2-5, with a possible D match to TRBD1 (6 bases). Trimming left V 5 bases short and J 0 bases short, with 10 bases between. CDR1 is MNHEY and CDR2 is SMNVEV in the germline V gene (reference sequence). The CDR3 spans 14 residues. The DNA for the CDR3 is TGTGCCAGCAGTCCCCGGGACAACCAAGAGACCCAGTACTTC. Its translation: CASSPRDNQETQYF.

V and J are TRBV7-3 and TRBJ2-1; TRBD1 agrees at 8 bases. The CDR3 extends over 13 amino acids. With V trimmed by 3 bases and J by 9 bases, 4 bases remained unmatched. The germline CDR1 and CDR2 sequences are SGHTA and FQGTGA. The CDR3 sequence: CASSLGDRSEQFF. The CDR3 DNA reads as TGTGCCAGCAGCTTGGGGGACAGGAGTGAGCAGTTCTTC.

CDR3 loop: CASSDTGRYPNEKLFF. CDR3 nucleotides: TGTGCCAGCAGTGATACAGGCCGCTACCCTAATGAAAAACTGTTTTTT. This rearrangement joins TRBV25-1 to TRBJ1-4, with D possibly being TRBD1 (5 bases). The CDR3 totals 16 residues. The ends were cut back, 3 bases at V and 3 bases at J, with 14 bases in the middle. Germline V gives CDR1 MGHDK, CDR2 SYGVNS.

The chain recombines TRBV30 with TRBJ1-1; D remains unclear. V gave up 1 base and J gave up 6 bases, with 6 bases separating them. Germline V gene data show CDR1 as GTSNPN and CDR2 as SVGIG (reference sequence). The CDR3 sequence is 11 residues long. CDR3 sequence reads: CAWSAEAEAFF. The CDR3 nucleotides are TGTGCCTGGAGTGCAGAGGCTGAAGCTTTCTTT.

This clone was detected only a few times. The genes are TRBV27 and TRBJ2-3; TRBD1 agrees at 7 bases. From germline, CDR1 is MNHEY and CDR2 SMNVEV (reference sequence). The CDR3 has 13 amino acids. The J segment lost 1 base and the V segment lost 6 bases, leaving 1 base of the junction unmatched. The CDR3 DNA follows: TGTGCCAGCAGGGGGACAGGCACAGATACGCAGTATTTT. It translates to CASRGTGTDTQYF.

V and J are TRBV29-1 and TRBJ1-1; possibly TRBD1 for D (6 bases). The CDR3 length is 12 residues. Trimming removed 7 bases at V and 1 base at J, with 10 bases between. Germline CDR1 reads SQVTM; CDR2 reads ANQGSEA. The CDR3 DNA is TGCAGCGGAACGACAGGGAACACTGAAGCTTTCTTT. It yields the protein CSGTTGNTEAFF.

The table lists this clone with a few counts. The J gene is TRBJ2-3, the V gene TRBV28; 9 nucleotides align to TRBD1. Germline V lookup: CDR1 MDHEN, CDR2 SYDVKM. The CDR3 consists of 14 residues. Trimming at V came to 6 bases and at J to 1 base, leaving 2 bases not matched to a gene. CDR3 loop: CASSRTGGTDTQYF. The CDR3 nucleotides read TGTGCCAGCAGCCGGACAGGGGGCACAGATACGCAGTATTTT.

This clone came up a few times. The chain couples TRBV5-1 to TRBJ1-2, with 8 bases matching TRBD1. Trimming cost V 3 bases and J 6 bases; bases outside gene matches: 10. CDR3 length: 15 amino acids. CDR1 SGHRS and CDR2 YFSETQ come from the germline V gene. The CDR3 loop reads CASSSPGQVGDGYTF. CDR3 DNA: TGCGCCAGCAGCTCCCCGGGACAGGTCGGGGATGGCTACACCTTC.

The table lists this clone with a few counts. The chain links TRBV28 to TRBJ2-1; 7 bases are a match to TRBD2. This CDR3 spans 13 amino acids. Germline CDR1 reads MDHEN; CDR2 reads SYDVKM. V lost 6 bases, J lost 3 bases, and 2 bases stayed unmatched. For the CDR3, the DNA is TGTGCCAGCAGAAGGGACTACTACAATGAGCAGTTCTTC. Translation gives CASRRDYYNEQFF.

The genes are TRBV5-1 and TRBJ1-2; 7 bases map to TRBD1. Germline V gene lookup returns CDR1 SGHRS and CDR2 YFSETQ. Trimming cost V 4 bases and J 1 base; bases outside gene matches: 4. There are 14 residues in the CDR3. The CDR3, as DNA: TGCGCCAGCAGCCCCGGGACAGTTAACTATGGCTACACCTTC. Translating it yields CASSPGTVNYGYTF.

The genes are TRBV29-1 and TRBJ2-1, with 7 bases matching TRBD2. Germline assignment: CDR1 SQVTM and CDR2 ANQGSEA. Losses at the gene ends were 5 bases for V and 12 bases for J; bases not matched to a gene: 7. This CDR3 is 11 amino acids long. Here the CDR3 reads CSVSRDYWQFF. CDR3 nucleotides: TGCAGCGTTTCCCGGGACTATTGGCAGTTCTTC.

This clone appeared a few times. This CDR3 reads CASSVDTQGEKTEAFF. The CDR3 DNA follows: TGTGCCAGCAGCGTTGACACACAGGGGGAGAAAACTGAAGCTTTCTTT. This rearrangement joins TRBV9 to TRBJ1-1; 8 positions agree with TRBD1. V gave up 2 bases and J gave up 5 bases; unmatched junction bases: 11. The germline gives CDR1 SGDLS, CDR2 YYNGEE. This CDR3 spans 16 amino acids. Full variable domain (outside the CDR3, taken from reference TRBV9 and TRBJ1-1): DSGVTQTPKHLITATGQRVTLRCSPRSGDLSVYWYQQSLDQGLQFLIQYYNGEERAKGNILERFSAQQFPDLHSELNLSSLELGDSALYFCASSVDTQGEKTEAFFGQGTRLTVV.

This clone was detected only a few times. V gene TRBV5-6 combines with J gene TRBJ1-2, with a possible D match to TRBD1 (5 bases). The CDR3 is 12 amino acids. Germline V gene lookup returns CDR1 SGHDT and CDR2 YYEEEE. Trimming cost V 4 bases and J 8 bases, with 12 bases left between them. CDR3 residues: CASSLRPGGYTF. CDR3 sequence (DNA): TGTGCCAGCAGCCTTCGGCCAGGGGGCTACACCTTC.

This clone was found a few times. The chain recombines TRBV29-1 with TRBJ1-2; 7 nucleotides align to TRBD1. The CDR3 has 13 residues. Germline V gives CDR1 SQVTM, CDR2 ANQGSEA. J was trimmed by 4 bases and V by 5 bases; bases with no gene match: 7. Written as DNA, the CDR3 is TGCAGCGTTCGGGACAGCTCAGTCTATGGCTACACCTTC. It encodes CSVRDSSVYGYTF.

V gene TRBV7-2 combines with J gene TRBJ1-2, with TRBD1 matching 11 bases. Unmatched junction bases numbered 5, after V lost 4 bases and J lost 4 bases. This CDR3 contains 15 residues. Germline V lookup: CDR1 SGHTA, CDR2 FQGNSA. The CDR3 DNA reads TGTGCCAGCAGCTATGGGACAGGGGGAGGCTATGGCTACACCTTC. Amino acid sequence: CASSYGTGGGYGYTF.

This clone occurred a few times. This chain uses TRBV28 with TRBJ1-2; no clear D gene. Germline CDR1 reads MDHEN; CDR2 reads SYDVKM. The length of the CDR3 is 12 residues. With 2 bases removed from V and 4 bases from J, the gap between germline ends came to 5 bases. The chain's CDR3 is CASSLTPYGYTF. CDR3 bases: TGTGCCAGCAGTTTAACACCCTATGGCTACACCTTC.

This clone came up a few times. The rearrangement uses TRBV20-1 and TRBJ2-7, with D unclear. Trimming pared 6 bases from V and 4 bases from J, leaving 10 bases between. CDR1 is DFQATT, CDR2 SNEGSKA, per germline (reference sequence). The CDR3 length is 11 residues. CDR3 amino acids: CSAPPRYEQYF. CDR3 bases: TGCAGTGCCCCCCCGCGGTACGAGCAGTACTTC.

This clone has just a few counts. Compared with germline, one end of the junction differs, possibly owing to a read error. This chain links TRBV7-2 with TRBJ2-1; 9 bases are shared with TRBD2. The CDR3 sequence is 16 residues long. Germline loops: CDR1 SGHTA, CDR2 FQGNSA. In DNA form, the CDR3 reads TGCGCCAGCAGCCAAGACGCGGCGGGAGGGCCTGGTGAGCAGTTCTTC. Amino acids: CASSQDAAGGPGEQFF.

This clone was detected only a few times. The chain employs TRBV10-3 and TRBJ2-5, with 10 bases fitting TRBD2. Per germline, CDR1 ENHRY and CDR2 SYGVKD. CDR3 length: 15 amino acids. Trimming at V came to 4 bases and at J to 4 bases, leaving 6 bases not matched to a gene. The DNA of the CDR3 is TGTGCCATCAGTGGAGACCTAGCGGGAGCAGAGACCCAGTACTTC. It is translated as CAISGDLAGAETQYF.